A single sample gave rise to the 5 T cell receptor beta chains below, sequenced in a study of shared clonotypes between healthy human individuals. Sequenced by immunoSEQ multiplex PCR; TCRdb stores in-frame clones only, minus some. The repertoire holds under 1,100,000 clones, with roughly 70% as singletons. The sequencing input was memory CD4+ T cells sorted from blood. The subset was: CD45RA-negative fraction. These receptors came from a man between 18 and 35 years old in good health.

The chain links TRBV18 to TRBJ1-5; D remains ambiguous. This CDR3 has 14 amino acids. V was clipped by 1 base and J by 2 bases, with 6 bases between them. Germline-derived CDR1 and CDR2 are KGHSH and LQKENI. CDR3 loop: CASSPQNGNQPQHF. The CDR3 coding sequence is TGTGCCAGCTCACCACAGAACGGCAATCAGCCCCAGCATTTT.

The chain is built from TRBV5-1 and TRBJ2-2; D is possibly TRBD1 (6 bases). This CDR3 spans 20 amino acids. The germline V gene has CDR1 SGHRS and CDR2 YFSETQ. Between the trimmed V and J ends, which lost 6 bases and 1 base, there was a span of 28 bases. The CDR3 bases are TGCGCCAGCAAATACAGGGAGTTGGGCGGACGCCGGGAGAACACCGGGGAGCTGTTTTTT. It translates to CASKYRELGGRRENTGELFF.

This chain connects TRBV6-1 to TRBJ1-2; 11 bases line up with TRBD1. The CDR3 sequence is 17 residues long. With 1 base clipped from V and 5 bases from J, the junction kept 9 bases outside the gene matches. The germline V gene encodes CDR1 MNHNS and CDR2 SASEGT. The CDR3 region has the DNA TGTGCCAGCAGTGAAGAGGACAGGGGGCGCCGAAGATATGGCTACACCTTC. This sequence encodes CASSEEDRGRRRYGYTF.

The J gene is TRBJ2-7, the V gene TRBV7-9, with TRBD2 identical over 8 bases. V was pared by 1 base and J by 0 bases, with 5 bases of the junction left unmatched. The V gene's germline CDR1 is SEHNR and CDR2 FQNEAQ (reference sequence). CDR3 length: 16 amino acids. CDR3 residues: CASSLGLSGDSYEQYF. Written as DNA, the CDR3 is TGTGCCAGCAGCTTAGGGCTTAGCGGGGACTCCTACGAGCAGTACTTC.

This clone was detected only once. The J gene is TRBJ1-1, the V gene TRBV28; D is perhaps TRBD1 (5 bases). Between the trimmed V and J ends, which lost 7 bases and 3 bases, there was a span of 12 bases. Germline CDR1 MDHEN, CDR2 SYDVKM. CDR3 length: 13 residues. The CDR3 bases are TGTGCCAGCACGCCCCTAGGGGACACTGAAGCTTTCTTT. Translating gives CASTPLGDTEAFF.